A selection of T cell receptor beta chains follows, all from one sample in a study of T cell repertoires and Cas9 in healthy adults. Clones were sequenced by immunoSEQ multiplex PCR, and TCRdb holds only the in-frame ones, with some missing. The sample yields around 23,000 clones, less than 95% seen once. The material sequenced was CD4+ effector T cells (CD127+, CD25-, CD137-, CD154-) from PBMCs; culture status not recorded. The receptors were sampled from a human donor in good health. Both conserved end residues are part of each CDR3. Size is omitted from some rows. Given values are once, few, many or a class for expanded clones.

J	V	size	CDR3
TRBJ1-6	TRBV7-9	-	CASSLAFLGSSPLHF
TRBJ2-2	TRBV7-8	-	CASSLTRDRPLGGELFF
TRBJ1-2	TRBV4-3	-	CASSQGEGREDGYTF
TRBJ2-5	TRBV5-1	-	CASSLTGGAQETQYF
TRBJ2-1	TRBV5-1	-	CASSLASSGRYNEQFF
TRBJ2-2	TRBV6-6	-	CASCGTTNTGELFF
TRBJ1-1	TRBV5-8	-	CASSLRGLNTEAFF
TRBJ1-2	TRBV10-3	-	CAITPGGQDYGYTF
TRBJ1-3	TRBV7-6	-	CASSLGRGPSISGNTIYF
TRBJ2-5	TRBV14	-	CASSQGPRKETQYF
TRBJ1-6	TRBV19	-	CASSTRQGSYNSPLHF
TRBJ1-1	TRBV10-3	few	CASTRGLGTEAFF
TRBJ1-2	TRBV28	-	CASSQPTEFFNGYTF
TRBJ2-7	TRBV4-1	few	CASSQLGLAGDEQYF
TRBJ1-5	TRBV28	-	CASTTGRRGRIQPQHF
TRBJ1-2	TRBV7-2	-	CASSLSQGALGYGYTF
TRBJ1-2	TRBV2	once	CASSLQGYGYTF
TRBJ2-7	TRBV18	-	CASSPGTTYEQYF
TRBJ2-3	TRBV4-1	-	CASSPYARGQGGDTQYF
TRBJ1-1	TRBV4-2	-	CASSPEPGSSYEAFF
TRBJ1-6	TRBV6-1	-	CASSESPGDSPLHF
TRBJ1-2	TRBV6-1	-	CASAERGNYGYTF
TRBJ1-1	TRBV6-5	-	CASSPRGAAIGAFF
TRBJ1-5	TRBV2	-	CASSDTDGFNQPQHF
TRBJ1-3	TRBV5-4	-	CASSPNSGNTIYF
TRBJ2-1	TRBV7-3	-	CASSSPEGEQFF
TRBJ1-1	TRBV11-3	-	CASSSSGASEAFF